One TCR beta chain is described in this entry. Libraries for TCRalpha and TCRbeta carried sample barcodes and unique molecular identifiers via 5'RACE. TCRdb itself ran the 5' RACE reads through MiXCR, one entry per CDR3 protein. The sample contains about 58,000 distinct CDR3 sequences, approximately 30% of which appear only once. Germline assignment: CDR1 SGHTA and CDR2 FQGTGA. Trimming took 5 bases from V and 3 from J, leaving 13 bases between them. The CDR3 consists of 14 residues. The sample comes from a study of T-cell memory formation after mild COVID-19. Overall study: TCR clusters were largely donor specific.

The receptor's source is a man aged 18 to 30 who had mild COVID-19 (a few samples of this study predate the infection). Cell type and time point are not known. The material sequenced was PBMCs or a T cell subset sorted from them (not recorded which). The chain joins TRBV7-3 to TRBJ1-1, with D tentatively TRBD1 (5 bases). The CDR3 nucleotides read TGTGCCAGCAGCCCCGGTGGGGGATACACTGAAGCTTTCTTT. This sequence encodes CASSPGGGYTEAFF.